The clone carrying this T cell receptor (beta chain) was observed a few times. Antigen specificity is unknown. The sample comes from a study of CD8 T cells in ankylosing spondylitis. Overall study findings and caveats: Apparently characteristic of ankylosing spondylitis blood was a TCR beta motif (fewer than ten highly homologous variants). Earlier authors reported some of these motif variants in reactive arthritis synovial fluid and blood. Reports say disease-linked clones showed up significantly more in matched ankylosing spondylitis synovial fluid.

In making TCR beta libraries, quantitative 5'-RACE with molecular barcodes was used. TCRdb reprocessed the 5' RACE reads via MiXCR and lists one record per CDR3 protein. The repertoire consists of 300,000 to 400,000 distinct CDR3 sequences, with approximately 14% occurring once and the leading ten covering 0.85% to 1.4%. Looked up from germline, CDR1 is MGHRA and CDR2 is YSYEKL. Trimming pared 0 bases from V and 4 bases from J, leaving 6 bases between. The CDR3 is made up of 14 amino acids. The J gene is TRBJ1-4, the V gene TRBV4-1; D is uncertain. Sequencing was performed on blood, either unsorted or a sorted T cell fraction (not recorded which). The TCR sequence derives from a male donor with ankylosing spondylitis or in good health (not recorded which). In DNA form, the CDR3 reads TGCGCCAGCAGCCAAGACGGACTTAATGAAAAACTGTTTTTT. Translated: CASSQDGLNEKLFF.